This T cell receptor (beta chain) derives from a study of blood T cell repertoires in COVID-19. On the study more broadly: Sample material is recorded as cDNA or gDNA derived from T cells, B-cell-depleted T cells, or PBMCs.

CDR3 length: 15 amino acids. Germline trimming cut 10 bases from V and 6 bases from J; bases unmatched to any gene: 15. Germline CDR1 reads SGHNT; CDR2 reads YENEEA. Per the original data handling: Reference gene primers were amplified, and this amplification served to estimate nucleated cell counts. Profiled with immunoSEQ multiplex PCR; TCRdb holds only in-frame clones, not every one. D and trimming come from the DNA, and the V and J calls and clone size come from that table. The sample contains approximately 65,000 clones, around 90% of which appear only once. This sequence originates from a human donor in a cohort sampled during active COVID-19. The genes are TRBV11-3 and TRBJ1-2, with TRBD1 identical over 9 bases. The sequenced sample was peripheral blood. CDR3 protein: CATSPGQGSCDGYTF. CDR3 sequence (DNA): TGTGCCACCTCCCCGGGACAGGGATCTTGCGATGGCTACACCTTC.